The next 5 T cell receptor beta chains were all read from a single sample in a study of CD4 T cells in relation to SARS-CoV-2 and coronaviruses. Sequencing was performed with immunoSEQ multiplex PCR; in TCRdb, only in-frame clones are kept and a portion is missing. The sample contains fewer than 25,000 clones, around four fifths of which appear only once. These TCRs are of unknown antigen specificity. Unexposed donor CD4+ T cells date from about 2011-2018, before the COVID-19 pandemic. The cells were cultured for under 13 days before CD4+ T cells were isolated. Sequenced: CD4+ T cells from PBMCs, cultured in vitro. Receptors were obtained from a human donor in good health.

This clone was seen a few times. The DNA of the CDR3 is TGTGCCAGCAGCCCATCACCGGCTCTATCTGGAAACACCATATATTTT. Translated, it gives CASSPSPALSGNTIYF. This chain joins TRBV7-2 and TRBJ1-3; D gene ambiguous. Trimming stripped 5 bases from V and 1 base from J, with 15 bases between. The CDR3 is 16 residues long. Germline V CDR1 and CDR2: SGHTA, FQGNSA.

The rearrangement uses TRBV5-5 and TRBJ1-4; TRBD1 might be the D (5 bases). V lost 3 bases, J lost 10 bases, and 22 bases lay in between. The germline V gene has CDR1 SGHKS and CDR2 YYEKEE (reference sequence). The CDR3 is 16 amino acids. The CDR3 DNA follows: TGTGCCAGCAGCTCCCGGTTGGACACCGGCGGGGGAAAACTGTTTTTT. This codes for CASSSRLDTGGGKLFF. Based on the CDR3 plus reference TRBV5-5 and TRBJ1-4, the full variable domain is DAGVTQSPTHLIKTRGQQVTLRCSPISGHKSVSWYQQVLGQGPQFIFQYYEKEERGRGNFPDRFSARQFPNYSSELNVNALLLGDSALYLCASSSRLDTGGGKLFFGSGTQLSVL.

The chain is built from TRBV4-1 and TRBJ2-1; TRBD2 aligns across 9 bases. Germline V lookup: CDR1 MGHRA, CDR2 YSYEKL. J was trimmed by 4 bases and V by 1 base; bases with no gene match: 5. CDR3 size: 16 residues. CDR3: CASSQGSGRMYNEQFF. CDR3 nucleotide sequence: TGCGCCAGCAGCCAAGGGAGCGGGAGGATGTACAATGAGCAGTTCTTC.

The rearrangement links TRBV5-5 to TRBJ1-3; the match to TRBD1 covers 7 bases. CDR3 length equals 16 residues. Unmatched junction bases numbered 8, after V lost 4 bases and J lost 1 base. Germline CDR1 reads SGHKS; CDR2 reads YYEKEE (reference sequence). CDR3 DNA: TGTGCCAGCAGCCTTTCGGGACAGATTTCTGGAAACACCATATATTTT. This sequence encodes CASSLSGQISGNTIYF.

CDR3 in amino acids: CASSLRSYGYTF. CDR3 sequence (DNA): TGTGCCAGCAGCCTAAGGAGCTATGGCTACACCTTC. The rearrangement links TRBV3-1 (or the pseudogene TRBV3-2) to TRBJ1-2; unclear D gene. Trimming took off 4 bases at V and 4 bases at J, with 7 bases between the two ends. There are 12 residues in the CDR3. Germline values: CDR1 LGHDT, CDR2 YNNKEL (reference sequence).